The 2 T cell receptor beta chains given below trace back to one sample, sequenced in a study of low-dose radiotherapy and immunotherapy resistance in tumors. Gene-specific TRAV and TRBV primers were used for first-strand cDNA, covering alpha and beta chains. Both a constant-region primer and a V-primer adapter served to amplify TCRs across roughly 22 PCR cycles. Each CDR3 protein is one row after TCRdb ran MiXCR on the reads. The sample holds 80,000 to 90,000 distinct CDR3 sequences; roughly 19% are singletons and the top ten take 2.5% to 3.5%. The time point here: before trial treatment. The sequenced sample was PBMCs, obtained before treatment. Receptors originate from a male donor with prostate cancer.

Many counts were recorded for this clonotype. The chain employs TRBV5-8 and TRBJ2-7; 10 bases agree with TRBD1. V was pared by 0 bases and J by 4 bases, with 7 bases of the junction left unmatched. This CDR3 comprises 16 residues. Per the germline V gene, CDR1 is SGHTS and CDR2 is YDEGEE. The CDR3 bases are TGTGCCAGCAGCTTGGAGGGACAGGGGCCTTCTTACGAGCAGTACTTC. It encodes CASSLEGQGPSYEQYF. The full variable domain, with the rest looked up from reference TRBV5-8 and TRBJ2-7, is EAGVTQSPTHLIKTRGQQATLRCSPISGHTSVYWYQQALGLGLQFLLWYDEGEERNRGNFPPRFSGRQFPNYSSELNVNALELEDSALYLCASSLEGQGPSYEQYFGPGTRLTVT.

The sample holds many counts of this clonotype. The rearrangement uses TRBV7-3 and TRBJ2-1, with 8 bases fitting TRBD2. The CDR3 runs to 16 residues. J lost 4 bases, V lost 4 bases, and 9 bases had no gene match. CDR1 is SGHTA, CDR2 FQGTGA, per germline. The DNA of the CDR3 is TGTGCCAGCAGCTCAGATCGGGGGGGCCGGTACAATGAGCAGTTCTTC. Translating it yields CASSSDRGGRYNEQFF.